Each of the 5 T cell receptor beta chains below was sequenced from the same sample in a study of prognosis after radiotherapy for stage I lung cancer. Two-round multiplex PCR, the amplification method, yielded TCR beta CDR3 from genomic DNA. Each TRBV and TRBJ gene had its own primer in the first PCR round. TCRdb redid the calling of the multiplex PCR reads with MiXCR, one entry per CDR3 protein. The sample contains approximately 51,000 distinct CDR3 sequences, about 37% of which appear only once. This material consisted of PBMCs, taken before or after stereotactic body radiation therapy (not recorded which). The receptors were gathered from a donor over 45 with non-small cell lung cancer.

The chain carries TRBV6-2 or TRBV6-3 and TRBJ2-7; a weak D match, TRBD2 (5 bases). The germline gives CDR1 MNHEY, CDR2 SVGEGT. The ends were cut back, 4 bases at V and 2 bases at J, with 24 bases in the middle. The CDR3 sequence is 18 residues long. CDR3 in amino acids: CASSSAPGIRGWTYEQYF. CDR3 nucleotides: TGTGCCAGCAGTTCCGCTCCGGGGATACGAGGGTGGACCTACGAGCAGTACTTC.

This clonotype was found many times. The chain is built from TRBV5-1 and TRBJ1-1; TRBD1 matches at 8 bases. Trimming cost V 3 bases and J 5 bases; bases outside gene matches: 6. This CDR3 is 14 amino acids long. Germline V gene data show CDR1 as SGHRS and CDR2 as YFSETQ. The CDR3 DNA follows: TGCGCCAGCAGCTCGGACAGGGTAGAGACTGAAGCTTTCTTT. As protein: CASSSDRVETEAFF.

This clonotype has at least ten counts. The rearrangement uses TRBV7-2 and TRBJ2-5; TRBD2 matches 8 bases. V lost 4 bases and J lost 8; bases outside the gene matches: 9. CDR1 SGHTA and CDR2 FQGNSA come from the germline V gene. This CDR3 has 14 residues. CDR3 bases: TGTGCCAGCAGCTCAACGGGAGGGGCGTCCACCCAGTACTTC. Its protein is CASSSTGGASTQYF.

This clonotype was recorded many times. The rearrangement links TRBV12-3 or TRBV12-4 to TRBJ2-7, with 7 bases fitting TRBD1. Trimming at V came to 4 bases and at J to 6 bases, leaving 6 bases not matched to a gene. The CDR3 loop spans 13 amino acids. The CDR3 coding sequence is TGTGCCAGCAGTTCCACAGGGGACGGCGAGCAGTACTTC. Its protein is CASSSTGDGEQYF.

This clonotype was counted ten times or more. The rearrangement joins TRBV5-1 to TRBJ1-2; D ambiguous. Deletions cut 0 bases from V and 0 bases from J, with 3 bases between. The CDR3 length is 13 residues. CDR1 is SGHRS, CDR2 YFSETQ, per germline. CDR3 coding DNA: TGCGCCAGCAGCTTGGATCCTAACTATGGCTACACCTTC. As protein: CASSLDPNYGYTF. The entire variable domain, with the rest obtained from reference TRBV5-1 and TRBJ1-2, is as follows: KAGVTQTPRYLIKTRGQQVTLSCSPISGHRSVSWYQQTPGQGLQFLFEYFSETQRNKGNFPGRFSGRQFSNSRSEMNVSTLELGDSALYLCASSLDPNYGYTFGSGTRLTVV.